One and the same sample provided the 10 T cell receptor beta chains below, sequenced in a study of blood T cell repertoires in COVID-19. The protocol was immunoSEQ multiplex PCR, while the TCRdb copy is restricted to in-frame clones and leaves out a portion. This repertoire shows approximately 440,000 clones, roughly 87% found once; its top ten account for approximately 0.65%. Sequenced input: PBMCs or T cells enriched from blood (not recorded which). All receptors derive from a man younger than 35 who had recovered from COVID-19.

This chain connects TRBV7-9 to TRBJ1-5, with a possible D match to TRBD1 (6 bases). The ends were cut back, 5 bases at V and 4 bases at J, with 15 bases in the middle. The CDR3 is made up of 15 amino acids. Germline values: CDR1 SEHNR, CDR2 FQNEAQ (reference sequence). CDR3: CASSTNRVGNQPQHF. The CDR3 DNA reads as TGTGCCAGCAGCACCAACAGGGTTGGGAATCAGCCCCAGCATTTT. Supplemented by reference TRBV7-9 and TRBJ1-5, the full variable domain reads DTGVSQNPRHKITKRGQNVTFRCDPISEHNRLYWYRQTLGQGPEFLTYFQNEAQLEKSRLLSDRFSAERPKGSFSTLEIQRTEQGDSAMYLCASSTNRVGNQPQHFGDGTRLSIL.

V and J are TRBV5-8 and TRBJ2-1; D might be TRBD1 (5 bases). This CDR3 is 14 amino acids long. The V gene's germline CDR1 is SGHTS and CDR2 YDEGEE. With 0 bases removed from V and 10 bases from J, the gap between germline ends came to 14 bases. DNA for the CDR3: TGTGCCAGCAGCTTGGTTCTAAAGGGGCACGAGCAGTTCTTC. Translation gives CASSLVLKGHEQFF.

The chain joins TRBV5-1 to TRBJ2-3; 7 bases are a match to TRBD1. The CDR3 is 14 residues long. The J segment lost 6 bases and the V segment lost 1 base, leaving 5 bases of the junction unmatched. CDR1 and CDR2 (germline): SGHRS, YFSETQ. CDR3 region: CASSLRGLGDTQYF. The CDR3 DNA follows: TGCGCCAGCAGCTTGAGGGGGCTCGGGGATACGCAGTATTTT. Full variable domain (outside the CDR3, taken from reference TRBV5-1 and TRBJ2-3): KAGVTQTPRYLIKTRGQQVTLSCSPISGHRSVSWYQQTPGQGLQFLFEYFSETQRNKGNFPGRFSGRQFSNSRSEMNVSTLELGDSALYLCASSLRGLGDTQYFGPGTRLTVL.

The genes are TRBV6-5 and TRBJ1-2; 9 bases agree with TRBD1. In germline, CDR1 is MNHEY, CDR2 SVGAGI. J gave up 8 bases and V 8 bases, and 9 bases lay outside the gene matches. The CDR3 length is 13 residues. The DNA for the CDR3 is TGTGCCAGCCGGACAGGGGCAGGTTTAGGCTACACCTTC. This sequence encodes CASRTGAGLGYTF.

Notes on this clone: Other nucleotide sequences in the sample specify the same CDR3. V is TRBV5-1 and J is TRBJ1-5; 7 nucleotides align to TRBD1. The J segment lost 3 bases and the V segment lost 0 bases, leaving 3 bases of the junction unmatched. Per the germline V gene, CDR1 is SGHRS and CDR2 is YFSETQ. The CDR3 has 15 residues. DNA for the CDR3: TGCGCCAGCAGCTTGGGGGACAGAGACAATCAGCCCCAGCATTTT. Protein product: CASSLGDRDNQPQHF.

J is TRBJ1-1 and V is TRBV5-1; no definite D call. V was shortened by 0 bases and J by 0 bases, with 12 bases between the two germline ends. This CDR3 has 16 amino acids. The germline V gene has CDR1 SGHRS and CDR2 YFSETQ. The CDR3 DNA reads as TGCGCCAGCAGCTTGGAAGTGGCAACCATGAACACTGAAGCTTTCTTT. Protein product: CASSLEVATMNTEAFF.

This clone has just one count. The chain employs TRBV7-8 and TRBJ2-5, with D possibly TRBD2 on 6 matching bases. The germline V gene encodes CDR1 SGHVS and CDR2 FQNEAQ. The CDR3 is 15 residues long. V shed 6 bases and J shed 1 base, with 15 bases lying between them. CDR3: CASRQGPGLQETQYF. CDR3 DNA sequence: TGTGCCAGCAGGCAAGGGCCGGGACTCCAAGAGACCCAGTACTTC.

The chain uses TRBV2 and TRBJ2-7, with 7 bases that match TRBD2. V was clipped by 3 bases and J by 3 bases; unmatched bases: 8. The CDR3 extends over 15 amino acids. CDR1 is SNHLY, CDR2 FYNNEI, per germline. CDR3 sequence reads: CASSERLAEIYEQYF. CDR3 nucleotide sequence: TGTGCCAGCAGTGAGCGGCTAGCGGAAATCTACGAGCAGTACTTC.

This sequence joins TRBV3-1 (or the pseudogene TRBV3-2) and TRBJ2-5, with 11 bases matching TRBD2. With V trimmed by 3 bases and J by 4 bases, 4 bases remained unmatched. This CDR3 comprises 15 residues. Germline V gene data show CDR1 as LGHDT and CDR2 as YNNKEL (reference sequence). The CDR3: CASSHYLAGGETQYF. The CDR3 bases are TGTGCCAGCAGCCACTATCTAGCGGGAGGAGAGACCCAGTACTTC.

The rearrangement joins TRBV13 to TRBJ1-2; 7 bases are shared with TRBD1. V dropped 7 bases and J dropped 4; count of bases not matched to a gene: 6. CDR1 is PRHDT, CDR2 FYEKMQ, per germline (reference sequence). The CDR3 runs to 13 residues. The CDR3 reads CASTYRGLYGYTF. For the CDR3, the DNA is TGTGCCAGCACCTACAGGGGACTCTATGGCTACACCTTC.